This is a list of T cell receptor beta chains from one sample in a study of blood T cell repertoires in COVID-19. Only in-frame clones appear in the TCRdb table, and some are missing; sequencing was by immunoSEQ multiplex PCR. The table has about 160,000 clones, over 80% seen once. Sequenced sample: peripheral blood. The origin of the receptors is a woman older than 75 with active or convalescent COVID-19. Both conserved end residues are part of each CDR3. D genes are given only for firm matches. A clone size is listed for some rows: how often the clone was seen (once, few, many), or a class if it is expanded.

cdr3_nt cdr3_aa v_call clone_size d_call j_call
TGTGCCAGCATCGGAGGGGGCAGGGGCACTGAAGCTTTCTTT CASIGGGRGTEAFF TRBV5-4 NA TRBD1 TRBJ1-1
TGTGCCAGCAGCGCCGGGACAGGGGGTATTGCAGAGACCCAGTACTTC CASSAGTGGIAETQYF TRBV9 NA TRBD1 TRBJ2-5
TGTGCCAGCAGGCTTCCGGGGAACAATGAGCAGTTCTTC CASRLPGNNEQFF TRBV7-2 NA NA TRBJ2-1
TGTGCCAGCAGTAGGACAGAGAATCAGCCCCAGCATTTT CASSRTENQPQHF TRBV11-2 NA NA TRBJ1-5
TGTGCCAGCAGCCCCCGGACAGCCTATGGCTACACCTTC CASSPRTAYGYTF TRBV7-2 NA NA TRBJ1-2
TGTGCCAGCAGTCCGGGACAGGGGGCGCTTGGCTACACCTTC CASSPGQGALGYTF TRBV6-2/TRBV6-3 few TRBD1 TRBJ1-2
TGTGCCAGCAGCTTGGGGGCAGCGGGAAACATTCAGTACTTC CASSLGAAGNIQYF TRBV5-6 NA NA TRBJ2-4
TGCAGCGTTGAAAATAGGGAGAACTATGGCTACACCTTC CSVENRENYGYTF TRBV29-1 NA NA TRBJ1-2
TGTGCCAGCAGCTTAGGGGCGACAGGGCGTCGCGGAAAACTGTTTTTT CASSLGATGRRGKLFF TRBV11-2 NA TRBD1 TRBJ1-4
TGTGCCAGCAGCCACCTAGCGGGGGGGGTAGAGACCCAGTACTTC CASSHLAGGVETQYF TRBV3-1/TRBV3-2 NA TRBD2 TRBJ2-5
TGTGCCAGCAGCGTACAGGGACCGGGAGGCTACACCTTC CASSVQGPGGYTF TRBV27 few NA TRBJ1-2
TGCAGTTTGGCAGACCAAGAGACCCAGTACTTC CSLADQETQYF TRBV20-1 NA NA TRBJ2-5
TGTGCCAGCAGCCAGGACAGGGGGTTCTTGCAGCCCCAGCATTTT CASSQDRGFLQPQHF TRBV5-6 NA TRBD1 TRBJ1-5
TGTGCCAGCAGTTTAACTGCTAGCGGGGTGTACGAGCAGTACTTC CASSLTASGVYEQYF TRBV27 NA TRBD2 TRBJ2-7
TGTGCCAGGGGGGGGACACCGAACACCGGGGAGCTGTTTTTT CARGGTPNTGELFF TRBV2 NA NA TRBJ2-2
TGTGCCAGCAGCCCCCCCGGGGGGGCCGGGGATACGCAGTATTTT CASSPPGGAGDTQYF TRBV4-2 NA TRBD2 TRBJ2-3
TGTGCCAGCAGCTTATCAGGATTACAAGAGACCCAGTACTTC CASSLSGLQETQYF TRBV7-2 NA NA TRBJ2-5
TGTGCCAGTAAGGGGGACGCTTTTAACTATGGCTACACCTTC CASKGDAFNYGYTF TRBV19 few NA TRBJ1-2
TGCGCCAGCAGCGAAACAGGGGTCTCTGGAAACACCATATATTTT CASSETGVSGNTIYF TRBV5-1 few TRBD1 TRBJ1-3
TGTGCCAGCAGTAACGGGAGGGAGGCAGATACGCAGTATTTT CASSNGREADTQYF TRBV27 NA TRBD2 TRBJ2-3
TGTGCCACCAGGAGTAACAATGAGCAGTTCTTC CATRSNNEQFF TRBV10-3 once NA TRBJ2-1
TGTGCCAGCAGCGGGACAGAAGAGACCCAGTACTTC CASSGTEETQYF TRBV6-5 NA TRBD1 TRBJ2-5
TGTGCCTGGACGACAGGACGCGAAGCTTTCTTT CAWTTGREAFF TRBV30 NA NA TRBJ1-1
TGTGCCAGCAGCTCAGATAGGGCCAACGTCCTGACTTTC CASSSDRANVLTF TRBV7-2 few NA TRBJ2-6
TGTGCCAGCAGCCAAGGAGCGGGGGGGCGGTCCGGGGAGCTGTTTTTT CASSQGAGGRSGELFF TRBV3-1/TRBV3-2 NA TRBD2 TRBJ2-2
TGTGCCAGCAGCCGAGGACTTAACTATGGCTACACCTTC CASSRGLNYGYTF TRBV5-8 few NA TRBJ1-2
TGTGCCTGGGGGACAGGGGGTGGTGAAGAGACCCAGTACTTC CAWGTGGGEETQYF TRBV30 NA TRBD1 TRBJ2-5
TGTGCCAGCAGTTACCGGGACAGGGCGAGAGACACCATATATTTT CASSYRDRARDTIYF TRBV6-5 NA TRBD1 TRBJ1-3
TGTGCCAGCTCACTTCAGGGGCTCGGGGAGCTGTTTTTT CASSLQGLGELFF TRBV18 NA NA TRBJ2-2
TGTGCCAGCTTGCGGGGGGGCCTAGACAATGAGCAGTTCTTC CASLRGGLDNEQFF TRBV6-5 NA TRBD2 TRBJ2-1
TGTGCCAGCAGTTTAGGGCAGGCCTATGGCTACACCTTC CASSLGQAYGYTF TRBV12-3/TRBV12-4 NA NA TRBJ1-2
TGTGCCAGCCGGGACGGACTAAACTATGGCTACACCTTC CASRDGLNYGYTF TRBV6-6 NA NA TRBJ1-2
TGTGCTAGTGGTTTGGTACTTGGCAGTCCGGGGCCCCAGCATTTT CASGLVLGSPGPQHF TRBV12-5 NA NA TRBJ1-5
TGTGCCAGCAGACCCGGGACAGGGCTGTCAGATACGCAGTATTTT CASRPGTGLSDTQYF TRBV2 NA TRBD1 TRBJ2-3
TGCGCCAGCAGCTTGGTGGGGTCAGGGGATAACACTGAAGCTTTCTTT CASSLVGSGDNTEAFF TRBV5-1 NA NA TRBJ1-1
TGTGCCACCAGCAGAGATCGGGGGTTCGGAAACACCATATATTTT CATSRDRGFGNTIYF TRBV15 NA NA TRBJ1-3
TGTGCCAGTAGTATAGGGGGGACAGGGACACAAGAGACCCAGTACTTC CASSIGGTGTQETQYF TRBV19 once TRBD1 TRBJ2-5
TGTGCCAGCAGTAGCGGGGGGCCCACCGGGGAGCTGTTTTTT CASSSGGPTGELFF TRBV6-5 NA TRBD2 TRBJ2-2
TGTGCTAGTGTTCTCTACAGGGGGCTGGGAGATACGCAGTATTTT CASVLYRGLGDTQYF TRBV12-5 NA TRBD1 TRBJ2-3
TGTGCCAGCAGCTTAACGACTCTCTCTGGAAACACCATATATTTT CASSLTTLSGNTIYF TRBV7-9 NA NA TRBJ1-3
TGTGCCAGTAGTGGGGACAGGGGCATCTATGGCTACACCTTC CASSGDRGIYGYTF TRBV19 NA TRBD1 TRBJ1-2
TGTGCCAGCAGCGCGGGGCCGGGGGGTGGAAACACCATATATTTT CASSAGPGGGNTIYF TRBV5-6 once NA TRBJ1-3
TGTGCCAGCAGCTTAGATCTTCCGGTAATGACACTCTCTGGGGCCAACGTCCTGACTTTC CASSLDLPVMTLSGANVLTF TRBV11-3 NA NA TRBJ2-6
TGTGCCAGTAGTAATAGGGGGGGTCAGCCCCAGCATTTT CASSNRGGQPQHF TRBV19 NA NA TRBJ1-5
TGTGCCAGCACCCTCTCCCCCGGGGGTGGAGAGGATACGCAGTATTTT CASTLSPGGGEDTQYF TRBV9 NA NA TRBJ2-3
TGTGCCAGAAGCTTGAGACAGGGGGCGCGGAACACTGAAGCTTTCTTT CARSLRQGARNTEAFF TRBV5-3 NA TRBD1 TRBJ1-1